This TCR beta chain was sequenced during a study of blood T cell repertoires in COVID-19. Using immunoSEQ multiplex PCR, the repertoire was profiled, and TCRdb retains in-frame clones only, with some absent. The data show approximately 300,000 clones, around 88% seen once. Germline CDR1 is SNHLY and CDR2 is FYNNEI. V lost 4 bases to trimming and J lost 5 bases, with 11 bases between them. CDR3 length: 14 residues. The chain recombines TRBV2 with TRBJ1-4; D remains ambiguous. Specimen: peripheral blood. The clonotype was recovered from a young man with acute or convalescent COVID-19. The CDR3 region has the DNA TGTGCCAGCAGTGTATCAGGTTACAATGAAAAACTGTTTTTT. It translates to CASSVSGYNEKLFF.